The clone carrying this T cell receptor (beta chain) was picked up a small number of times. This CDR3 has 13 residues. V was cut by 6 bases and J by 6 bases, with 17 bases left in between. The germline CDR1 and CDR2 sequences are DFQATT and SNEGSKA (reference sequence). This specimen comes from a study of T-cell memory formation after mild COVID-19. On the study more broadly: The two donors had largely donor-specific TCR clusters.

Via MiXCR, TCRdb re-called the 5' RACE reads, giving one row per CDR3 protein. The table includes about 250,000 distinct CDR3 sequences, roughly 18% detected once. The sequenced sample was PBMCs or a T cell subset sorted from them (not recorded which). This sequence was found in a man between 18 and 35 years old who had mild COVID-19 (a few samples of this study predate the infection). Cell type and time point are not known. The J gene is TRBJ1-2, the V gene TRBV20-1; D gene ambiguous. CDR3: CSAAQSGGDGYTF. CDR3 bases: TGCAGTGCCGCCCAGTCGGGTGGAGATGGCTACACCTTC.